These T cell receptor beta chains were read from a single sample in a study of blood T cell repertoires in COVID-19. Some clones are missing from TCRdb's copy, which holds only in-frame ones; the method was immunoSEQ multiplex PCR. In the table there are more than 45,000 clones, 75% to 90% of which are singletons. Sequences were obtained from peripheral blood. The receptors derive from a man aged 55 to 70 with acute or convalescent COVID-19. Each CDR3 is given with its conserved first and last residue. The D gene is left open where the match is weak. Not every row has a clone size; where given, it reads once, few, many or a size class.

.	TRBV20-1	TRBJ1-3	.	TGCAGTGCTAGTCCCGAAAACAGGGCTGGAAACACCATATATTTT	CSASPENRAGNTIYF
once	TRBV30	TRBJ1-2	.	TGTGCCTGGAACTTAGGCAGGGGAGATGGCTACACCTTC	CAWNLGRGDGYTF
.	TRBV29-1	TRBJ1-1	TRBD1	TGCAGCGTGGTACCGGGACAGGTAGGCACTGAAGCTTTCTTT	CSVVPGQVGTEAFF
.	TRBV2	TRBJ2-2	TRBD2	TGTGCCAGCAGTGAAACTAGCGGGGACACCGGGGAGCTGTTTTTT	CASSETSGDTGELFF
once	TRBV11-2	TRBJ1-4	TRBD1	TGTGCCAGCAGCCTAGACAGGGCTGAAAAACTGTTTTTT	CASSLDRAEKLFF
.	TRBV10-3	TRBJ2-1	TRBD2	TGTGCCATCAGTACTAGCGTTCCAGACAATGAGCAGTTCTTC	CAISTSVPDNEQFF
.	TRBV6-5	TRBJ2-1	.	TGTGCCAGCACGACATCATACCGCTCCTACAATGAGCAGTTCTTC	CASTTSYRSYNEQFF
few	TRBV2	TRBJ2-3	TRBD1	TGTGCCAGCAGTAGGGACAGGGGAGCAGATACGCAGTATTTT	CASSRDRGADTQYF
.	TRBV7-3	TRBJ2-6	.	TGTGCCAGCAGCGCCCAGGGGTGGGGCTCTGGGGCCAACGTCCTGACTTTC	CASSAQGWGSGANVLTF
.	TRBV7-2	TRBJ1-2	.	TGTGCCAGCAGCCGCGCGGGAAACTATGGCTACACCTTC	CASSRAGNYGYTF
.	TRBV5-5	TRBJ2-1	TRBD2	TGTGCCAGCAGCTCCCTGACTAGCGGGAGAGGCAATGAGCAGTTCTTC	CASSSLTSGRGNEQFF
.	TRBV11-1	TRBJ2-7	.	TGTGCCAGCAGCTTAGCTACAGGGTCCTACGAGCAGTACTTC	CASSLATGSYEQYF
.	TRBV9	TRBJ2-7	TRBD1	TGTGCCAGCAGCCCGACAGGGGCCACCTACGAGCAGTACTTC	CASSPTGATYEQYF
.	TRBV7-9	TRBJ2-4	TRBD1	TGTGCCAGCAGCGCAACAGGGGGCCTAGCCAAAAACATTCAGTACTTC	CASSATGGLAKNIQYF
once	TRBV6-5	TRBJ1-4	.	TGTGCCAGCAGCTGGAGACAGGCGGCTAATGAAAAACTGTTTTTT	CASSWRQAANEKLFF
.	TRBV30	TRBJ1-5	.	TGTGCCTGGAGTTCCCAGAGGGTTCAGCCCCAGCATTTT	CAWSSQRVQPQHF
once	TRBV19	TRBJ2-1	.	TGTGCCAGTAGTTTTGGGCCTAATGAGCAGTTCTTC	CASSFGPNEQFF
.	TRBV3-1/TRBV3-2	TRBJ2-7	TRBD2	TGTGCCAGCAGCCAAGTCACCACTAGCGGGACATCCTACGAGCAGTACTTC	CASSQVTTSGTSYEQYF
.	TRBV10-1	TRBJ1-6	.	TGCGCCAGCAGTGAGTCTGGAGAGAATTCACCCCTCCACTTT	CASSESGENSPLHF
.	TRBV24-1	TRBJ2-3	.	TGTGCCACCAGTGATGATCGACTAGGGGGCACAGATACGCAGTATTTT	CATSDDRLGGTDTQYF
.	TRBV7-2	TRBJ1-2	.	TGTGCCAGCAGCTTCAGGGGTAGTGTCGGGACCAACTATGGCTACACCTTC	CASSFRGSVGTNYGYTF
.	TRBV5-1	TRBJ1-1	.	TGCGCCAGCAGCTTAATAGAACTGGCAGGTGAAGCTTTCTTT	CASSLIELAGEAFF
.	TRBV7-9	TRBJ2-7	.	TGTGCCAGCAGAGCTCCCGGGGTCCACGAGCAGTACTTC	CASRAPGVHEQYF
.	TRBV18	TRBJ2-4	TRBD1	TGTGCCAGCTCACCCGACAGGGGGAAAAACATTCAGTACTTC	CASSPDRGKNIQYF
.	TRBV5-5	TRBJ1-4	.	TGTGCCAGCAGCTTGGCCCCGGGTTTTAATGAAAAACTGTTTTTT	CASSLAPGFNEKLFF
.	TRBV19	TRBJ2-1	.	TGTGCCAGTAGTAGTAGTTCTTTGTCCTACAATGAGCAGTTCTTC	CASSSSSLSYNEQFF
.	TRBV25-1	TRBJ1-2	.	TGTGCCAGCAGTCCCTCAGGGCCATATGGCTACACCTTC	CASSPSGPYGYTF
.	TRBV19	TRBJ2-5	TRBD2	TGTGCCAGTAGTGCTAGCGGGAGGATAGAGACCCAGTACTTC	CASSASGRIETQYF
once	TRBV9	TRBJ1-1	.	TGTGCCAGCAGCGTAGTCGCCTCTACGGGGACTGAAGCTTTCTTT	CASSVVASTGTEAFF
.	TRBV11-3	TRBJ1-4	.	TGTGCCAGCAGCCCGCAACCAGGGGAGGGATCGGAAAAACTGTTTTTT	CASSPQPGEGSEKLFF
.	TRBV6-5	TRBJ1-1	.	TGTGCCAGCAGTTACTCGAATAGGAACACTGAAGCTTTCTTT	CASSYSNRNTEAFF
.	TRBV24-1	TRBJ2-7	TRBD2	TGTGCCACCAGTGACTCGGGAGCGGGAGAGAAGACGGGAGAGCAGTACTTC	CATSDSGAGEKTGEQYF
.	TRBV5-6	TRBJ2-5	.	TGTGCCAGCAGCTTGACAGGGCAACAAGAGACCCAGTACTTC	CASSLTGQQETQYF
.	TRBV6-1	TRBJ1-2	TRBD1	TGTGCCAGCAGTGACATACGACAGGGGGCGATTTCGGATGGCTACACCTTC	CASSDIRQGAISDGYTF